This T cell receptor (beta chain) comes out of a study of blood T cell repertoires in COVID-19. Across the whole study: Samples came from the United States, Italy and Spain, spanning acute and convalescent COVID-19. In each case, the material was cDNA or gDNA derived from T cells, B-cell-depleted T cells, or PBMCs.

Study members were between about 18 and 90 years old and lived in 24 US regions. Clinical history reported by participants formed the basis on which cohorts were assigned. Clones were read by immunoSEQ multiplex PCR, and TCRdb kept only the in-frame ones, dropping some. The sample shows about 320,000 clones, about 90% of them seen only once. Sequencing was carried out using PBMCs or T cells enriched from blood (not recorded which). This receptor was identified in a woman under 40 who had recovered from COVID-19.

The CDR3: CASSPGQKNTEAFF. The DNA of the CDR3 is TGTGCCAGCTCACCAGGGCAGAAGAACACTGAAGCTTTCTTT. The rearrangement joins TRBV18 to TRBJ1-1; D is ambiguous. Germline V lookup: CDR1 KGHSH, CDR2 LQKENI. The CDR3 consists of 14 residues. The V gene lost 2 bases and the J gene lost 1 base, with 8 bases spanning the gap.